This record concerns one T cell receptor beta chain sequence. What it binds is not known. This specimen belongs to a study of shared clonotypes between healthy human individuals. Method: immunoSEQ multiplex PCR; TCRdb's copy keeps in-frame clones and lacks some. The sample consists of nearly 750,000 clones, 72% of them appearing once. General observations from the study: Non-shared clonotypes were found to have lower generation probabilities than the clonotypes that were shared by all four of the sorted-subset donors. The small donor group covered limited genetic and exposure diversity.

The J segment lost 7 bases and the V segment lost 6 bases, leaving 4 bases of the junction unmatched. The CDR3 extends over 14 amino acids. Germline assignment: CDR1 MGHRA and CDR2 YSYEKL. All donors qualified as healthy HIV-negative adults and had experienced no recent acute infections or vaccinations. Donors were Caucasian adults residing in Nashville, Tennessee, USA. The origin of this receptor is a woman aged 25 to 39 in good health. The sequenced sample consisted of memory CD4+ T cells sorted from blood. Subset noted: CD45RA-negative fraction. The chain joins TRBV4-1 to TRBJ2-2; 11 bases map to TRBD2. CDR3 loop: CASRPGLAVGELFF. The CDR3 bases are TGCGCCAGCAGGCCGGGACTAGCGGTCGGGGAGCTGTTTTTT.